This TCR beta chain is from a study of T cell clusters in autoimmune cytopenias (dated by TCRdb to between 2017 and 2020). Regarding the complete study: A median TRB sequencing depth of around 53,000 reads per sample was reached, and a median of around 2,500 distinct TRB clonotypes per sample was obtained. In autoimmune cytopenia patients, peripheral blood TRB and IGH repertoires were sequenced during active disease and over treatment follow-up, together with healthy, CLL and autoimmune hepatitis controls. The goal of the study was to find out whether patients with autoimmune cytopenia have a disease-specific immune repertoire signature that could be used as a blood-based biomarker.

For each sample, TRB amplification used 200 to 300 ng of peripheral blood genomic DNA, equal to around 39,000 genome equivalents. Points on this clonotype: Its target antigen remains unknown.

To amplify TRB rearrangements, a touch-down multiplex PCR protocol was run with the TRB-A and TRB-B primer pools combined in a single tube. Illumina adapters and sample indices were added to the amplicons through two consecutive PCR reactions performed with Phusion HS II polymerase. After gel purification with the NucleoSpin Gel and PCR Clean-up kit, the amplicons were quantified by Qubit and checked for quality on an Agilent 2100 Bioanalyzer. Libraries were sequenced on an Illumina MiSeq using 600-cycle, single-indexed, paired-end runs. Concerning the study's data processing: Alignment and assembly of TRB reads were performed with MiXCR version 2.1.12 and the default MiXCR reference library. A clone was defined by each unique CDR3 nucleotide sequence, and the analysis included only productive sequences supported by at least two reads. Repertoire diversity was assessed with alpha-parameterized diversity profiles (alpha 0 to 5), including the Shannon (alpha 1) and Simpson (alpha 2) indices, which were computed with an R script. The tcR package was used to compute combinatorial TRB VJ usage, which was then compared between cohorts by principal component analysis with ade4. TCRbeta CDR3s were clustered with GLIPH on cohort pairs matched by age and read depth, and cluster frequencies were compared by Wilcoxon test. TCRdb reprocessed the reads and lists each CDR3 protein sequence as a single entry, with no DNA. TCRdb's processing, not the study's, gives the V and J calls here. This specimen's table enumerates about 9,500 distinct CDR3 sequences. Around a tenth of the sample lies in the top ten.

What the work shows at the level of the full study, not this receptor alone: The T cell clusters were defined only in silico, and the functional role of the clusters was left to be validated experimentally. The cluster-lack signature was not observed for secondary cytopenia versus CLL, as the signature was apparently masked by the dominant lymphoma-associated repertoire. GLIPH suggested that primary autoimmune cytopenia patients lacked physiological T cell clusters: some 53 clusters were exclusive to healthy donors versus 17 exclusive to patients. Healthy donors showed around 3.3-fold more exclusive TRB clusters than active autoimmune hepatitis patients, consistent with an autoimmunity-wide signature. TRB repertoire shifts, with less even repertoires observed in secondary cytopenia and CLL, were mostly attributed to lymphoma bias rather than autoimmunity.

CDR1 and CDR2 are drawn from the germline V gene (reference sequence): LNHNV, YYDKDF. Reading from cysteine to phenylalanine, the CDR3 counts 15 amino acids. Only the protein is available. The sequence is built from TRBV15 and TRBJ1-5. This clonotype originated in a human donor with an autoimmune cytopenia or autoimmune hepatitis (not recorded which). Material for sequencing was peripheral blood. The CDR3: CATSRARTQNQPQHF.